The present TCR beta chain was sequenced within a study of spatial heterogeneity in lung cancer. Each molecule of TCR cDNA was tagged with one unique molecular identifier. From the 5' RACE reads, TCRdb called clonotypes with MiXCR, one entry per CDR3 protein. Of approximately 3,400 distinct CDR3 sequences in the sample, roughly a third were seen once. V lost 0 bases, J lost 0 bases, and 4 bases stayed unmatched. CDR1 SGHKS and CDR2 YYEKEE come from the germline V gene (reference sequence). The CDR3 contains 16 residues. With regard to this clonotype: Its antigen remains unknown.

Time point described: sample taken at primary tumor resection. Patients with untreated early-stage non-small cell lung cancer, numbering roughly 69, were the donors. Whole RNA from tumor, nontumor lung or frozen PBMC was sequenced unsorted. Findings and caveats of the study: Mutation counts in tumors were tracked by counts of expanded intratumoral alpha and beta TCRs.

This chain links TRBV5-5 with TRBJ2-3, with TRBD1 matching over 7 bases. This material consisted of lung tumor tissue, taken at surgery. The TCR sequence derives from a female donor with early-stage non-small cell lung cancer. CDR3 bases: TGTGCCAGCAGCTTGGTGCCACAGGGGAGCACAGATACGCAGTATTTT. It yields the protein CASSLVPQGSTDTQYF.